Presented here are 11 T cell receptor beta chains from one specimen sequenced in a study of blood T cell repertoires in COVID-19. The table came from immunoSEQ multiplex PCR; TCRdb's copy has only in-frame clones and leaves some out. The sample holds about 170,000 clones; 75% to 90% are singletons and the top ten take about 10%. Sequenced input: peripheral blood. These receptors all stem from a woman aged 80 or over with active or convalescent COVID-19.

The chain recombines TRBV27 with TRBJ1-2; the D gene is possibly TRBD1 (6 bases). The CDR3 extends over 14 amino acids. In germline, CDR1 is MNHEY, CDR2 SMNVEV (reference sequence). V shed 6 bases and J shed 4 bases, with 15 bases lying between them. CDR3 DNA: TGTGCCAGCAGATCTACAGGGAATGCCTATGGCTACACCTTC. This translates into CASRSTGNAYGYTF.

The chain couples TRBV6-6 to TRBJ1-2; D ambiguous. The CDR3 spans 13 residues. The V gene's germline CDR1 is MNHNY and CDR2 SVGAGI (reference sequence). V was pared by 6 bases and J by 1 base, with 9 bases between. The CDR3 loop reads CASSQTVNYGYTF. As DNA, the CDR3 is TGTGCCAGCAGCCAGACTGTTAACTATGGCTACACCTTC.

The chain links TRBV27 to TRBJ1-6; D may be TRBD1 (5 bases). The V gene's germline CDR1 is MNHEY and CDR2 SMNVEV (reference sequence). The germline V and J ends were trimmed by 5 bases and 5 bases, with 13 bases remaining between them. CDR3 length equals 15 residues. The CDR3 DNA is TGTGCCAGCAGTACCACCGGGGGAGATAATTCACCCCTCCACTTT. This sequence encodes CASSTTGGDNSPLHF.

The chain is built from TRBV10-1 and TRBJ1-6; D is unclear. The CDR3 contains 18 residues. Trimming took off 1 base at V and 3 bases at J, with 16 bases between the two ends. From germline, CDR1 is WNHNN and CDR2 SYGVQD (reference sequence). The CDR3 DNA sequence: TGCGCCAGCAGTGAGTGGGAGACCAGTAAGGGCTATAATTCACCCCTCCACTTT. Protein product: CASSEWETSKGYNSPLHF.

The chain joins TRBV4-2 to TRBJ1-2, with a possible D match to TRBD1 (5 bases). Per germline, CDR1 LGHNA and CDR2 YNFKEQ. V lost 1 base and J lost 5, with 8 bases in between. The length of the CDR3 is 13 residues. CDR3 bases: TGTGCCAGCAGCCAAGCCAGGGATTATGGCTACACCTTC. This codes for CASSQARDYGYTF.

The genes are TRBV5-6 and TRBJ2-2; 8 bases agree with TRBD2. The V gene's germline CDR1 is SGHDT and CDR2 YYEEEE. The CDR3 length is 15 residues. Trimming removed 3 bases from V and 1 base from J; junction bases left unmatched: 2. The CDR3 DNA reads TGTGCCAGCAGCTCTACTAGCGGGAACACCGGGGAGCTGTTTTTT. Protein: CASSSTSGNTGELFF.

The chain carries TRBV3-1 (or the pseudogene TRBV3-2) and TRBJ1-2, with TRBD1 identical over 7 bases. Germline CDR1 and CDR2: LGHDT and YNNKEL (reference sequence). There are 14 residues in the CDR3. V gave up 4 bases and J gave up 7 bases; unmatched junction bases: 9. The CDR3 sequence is CASSPGTAPVGYTF. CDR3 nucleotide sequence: TGTGCCAGCAGCCCCGGGACAGCCCCTGTTGGCTACACCTTC.

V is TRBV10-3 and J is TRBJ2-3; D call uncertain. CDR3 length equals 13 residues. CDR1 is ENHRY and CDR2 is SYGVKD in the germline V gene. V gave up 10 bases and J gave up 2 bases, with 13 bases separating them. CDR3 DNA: TGTGCCACTCAGAACCAAAACACAGATACGCAGTATTTT. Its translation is CATQNQNTDTQYF.

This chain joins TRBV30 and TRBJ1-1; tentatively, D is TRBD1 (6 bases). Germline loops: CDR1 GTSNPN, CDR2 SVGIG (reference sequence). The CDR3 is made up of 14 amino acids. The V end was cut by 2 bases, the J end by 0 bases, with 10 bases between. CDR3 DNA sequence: TGTGCCTGGAGTCGGGGGGCTATGAACACTGAAGCTTTCTTT. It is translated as CAWSRGAMNTEAFF.

CDR3 sequence (DNA): TGTGCCAGCAGTTTATCCTGGAGAGCTATCAATGGCTACACCTTC. Protein product: CASSLSWRAINGYTF. This chain uses TRBV27 with TRBJ1-2; D call uncertain. Trimming left V 0 bases short and J 6 bases short, with 14 bases between. The CDR3 length is 15 residues. Germline loops: CDR1 MNHEY, CDR2 SMNVEV (reference sequence).

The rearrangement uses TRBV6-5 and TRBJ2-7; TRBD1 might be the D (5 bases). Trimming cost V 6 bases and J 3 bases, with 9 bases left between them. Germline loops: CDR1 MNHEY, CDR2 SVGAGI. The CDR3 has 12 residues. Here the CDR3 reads CASRDTNYEQYF. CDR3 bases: TGTGCCAGCAGGGACACCAACTACGAGCAGTACTTC.